Each of the 7 T cell receptor beta chains below was sequenced from the same sample in a study of blood T cell repertoires in COVID-19. The data were produced by immunoSEQ multiplex PCR, yet TCRdb's version contains in-frame clones alone and is incomplete. There are under 150,000 clones in the sample; 88% occur only once, and approximately 8% lies in the top ten. Sequenced: peripheral blood. These receptors were obtained from a man aged 45-65 years with acute or convalescent COVID-19.

The V gene is TRBV5-1, the J gene TRBJ1-2, with 7 bases that match TRBD1. Germline V gene data show CDR1 as SGHRS and CDR2 as YFSETQ. This CDR3 contains 12 residues. J lost 8 bases, V lost 4 bases, and 5 bases had no gene match. CDR3 nucleotides: TGCGCCAGCAGCGTGACAGGGCGCGGCTACACCTTC. Translating it yields CASSVTGRGYTF.

This chain joins TRBV6-5 and TRBJ1-2, with TRBD1 matching 8 bases. This CDR3 is built from 13 residues. Germline V lookup: CDR1 MNHEY, CDR2 SVGAGI. V lost 10 bases and J lost 8; bases outside the gene matches: 12. The CDR3 bases are TGTGCCACCTCATCCCAGGGGGCGCTGGGCTACACCTTC. Its protein is CATSSQGALGYTF.

This sequence joins TRBV5-4 and TRBJ1-6; D remains unclear. The germline V gene has CDR1 SGHNT and CDR2 YYREEE (reference sequence). The ends were cut back, 2 bases at V and 5 bases at J, with 8 bases in the middle. The CDR3 covers 14 residues. CDR3 loop: CASSFGGDNSPLHF. The DNA for the CDR3 is TGTGCCAGCAGCTTCGGCGGAGATAATTCACCCCTCCACTTT.

The chain combines TRBV5-8 with TRBJ1-3; 8 bases align to TRBD1. Looked up from germline, CDR1 is SGHTS and CDR2 is YDEGEE. This CDR3 is built from 14 residues. V shed 7 bases and J 2 bases; nucleotides not matched to a gene: 5. CDR3 coding DNA: TGTGCCAGCTCCAGACAGGGGACTGGAAACACCATATATTTT. It translates to CASSRQGTGNTIYF.

The gene calls are TRBV27 and TRBJ2-4; no clear D. The V gene lost 4 bases and the J gene lost 2 bases, with 15 bases spanning the gap. This CDR3 has 16 residues. Germline V gene sequence: CDR1 MNHEY, CDR2 SMNVEV (reference sequence). The CDR3 sequence is CASSSPGPASKNIQYF. The CDR3 DNA follows: TGTGCCAGCAGTTCCCCGGGTCCGGCGTCCAAAAACATTCAGTACTTC.

The rearrangement joins TRBV5-6 to TRBJ1-2; D is unresolved. This CDR3 is built from 13 residues. In germline, CDR1 is SGHDT, CDR2 YYEEEE. The V end was cut by 1 base, the J end by 1 base, with 5 bases between. The CDR3 protein is CASSLRLNYGYTF. The CDR3 bases are TGTGCCAGCAGCTTGAGACTTAACTATGGCTACACCTTC.

The rearrangement links TRBV30 to TRBJ1-2; D possibly corresponds to TRBD1 (5 bases). The CDR3 contains 16 residues. CDR1 is GTSNPN and CDR2 is SVGIG in the germline V gene (reference sequence). V lost 0 bases to trimming and J lost 4 bases, with 18 bases between them. This CDR3 reads CAWSVDRAGLGYGYTF. In DNA, the CDR3 is TGTGCCTGGAGTGTAGACAGAGCGGGTTTGGGCTATGGCTACACCTTC.